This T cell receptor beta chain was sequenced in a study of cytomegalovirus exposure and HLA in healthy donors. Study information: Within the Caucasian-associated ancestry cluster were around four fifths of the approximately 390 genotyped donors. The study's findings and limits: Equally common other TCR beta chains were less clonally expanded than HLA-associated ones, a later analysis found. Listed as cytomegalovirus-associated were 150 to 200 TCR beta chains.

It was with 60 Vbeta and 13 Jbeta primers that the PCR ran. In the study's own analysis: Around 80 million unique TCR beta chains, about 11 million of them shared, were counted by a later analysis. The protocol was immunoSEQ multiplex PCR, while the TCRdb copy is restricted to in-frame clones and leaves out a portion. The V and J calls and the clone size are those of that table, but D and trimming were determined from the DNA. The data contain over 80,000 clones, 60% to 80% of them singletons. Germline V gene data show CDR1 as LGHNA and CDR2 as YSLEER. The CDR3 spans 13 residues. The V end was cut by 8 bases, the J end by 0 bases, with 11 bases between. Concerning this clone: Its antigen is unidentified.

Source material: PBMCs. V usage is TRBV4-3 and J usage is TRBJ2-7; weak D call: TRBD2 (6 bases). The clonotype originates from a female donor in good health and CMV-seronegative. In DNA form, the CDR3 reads TGCGCCAGCGCATCGGGGGACTCCTACGAGCAGTACTTC. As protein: CASASGDSYEQYF.